Shown below are 18 T cell receptor beta chains from a single sample sequenced in a study of blood T cells in healthy people across ages. Then a second PCR, running about 6 to 12 cycles, was carried out with a sample-barcoded 5' primer and a J-beta primer mix. TCRdb redid the calling of the 5' RACE reads with MiXCR, one entry per CDR3 protein. In the table there are approximately 1.5 million distinct CDR3 sequences, about 31% of which are singletons. The sequencing input was blood. Source of these receptors: a woman between 25 and 40 years old in good health.

This clonotype came up a few times. The chain joins TRBV20-1 to TRBJ1-2; possibly TRBD1 for D (5 bases). CDR3 length: 16 residues. V gave up 3 bases and J gave up 3 bases, with 20 bases separating them. Germline values: CDR1 DFQATT, CDR2 SNEGSKA (reference sequence). CDR3 loop: CSARPRRSEGYYGYTF. CDR3 nucleotides: TGCAGTGCTAGGCCCCGTCGATCCGAGGGGTACTATGGCTACACCTTC.

This chain uses TRBV7-3 with TRBJ2-1; D unclear. Looked up from germline, CDR1 is SGHTA and CDR2 is FQGTGA. There are 15 residues in the CDR3. V lost 0 bases and J 7 bases, leaving 13 bases between the germline ends. The CDR3: CASSLTGRGTNEQFF. The DNA for the CDR3 is TGTGCCAGCAGCTTAACGGGTCGCGGAACTAATGAGCAGTTCTTC. Filled out from reference TRBV7-3 and TRBJ2-1, the complete variable domain reads GAGVSQTPSNKVTEKGKYVELRCDPISGHTALYWYRQSLGQGPEFLIYFQGTGAADDSGLPNDRFFAVRPEGSVSTLKIQRTERGDSAVYLCASSLTGRGTNEQFFGPGTRLTVL.

The chain couples TRBV19 to TRBJ2-1; 8 bases line up with TRBD2. The germline V gene encodes CDR1 LNHDA and CDR2 SQIVND (reference sequence). V shed 5 bases, J shed 4 bases, and the junction held 4 bases outside the gene matches. The CDR3 spans 14 residues. The CDR3 nucleotides read TGTGCCAGTAGTTACGGGGGGGTATACAATGAGCAGTTCTTC. Translated: CASSYGGVYNEQFF.

This CDR3 is CSARDPGSRNEQYF. The CDR3 nucleotides read TGCAGTGCTAGAGATCCTGGGAGTAGGAACGAGCAGTACTTC. The V and J genes are TRBV20-1 and TRBJ2-7; the D gene is possibly TRBD2 (5 bases). The CDR3 extends over 14 amino acids. V was trimmed by 0 bases and J by 5 bases, leaving 14 bases between them. Germline V CDR1 and CDR2: DFQATT, SNEGSKA (reference sequence).

This clonotype showed up just a few times. This rearrangement joins TRBV20-1 to TRBJ2-3; D is possibly TRBD2 (5 bases). Looked up from germline, CDR1 is DFQATT and CDR2 is SNEGSKA (reference sequence). CDR3 length: 15 amino acids. V was clipped by 1 base and J by 1 base, with 12 bases between them. This chain's CDR3 is CSARAYSRGTDTQYF. DNA of the CDR3: TGCAGTGCTAGAGCGTATTCGAGGGGCACAGATACGCAGTATTTT.

V and J are TRBV4-2 and TRBJ1-5, with D uncertain. Germline CDR1 and CDR2: LGHNA and YNFKEQ. V was shortened by 5 bases and J by 1 base, with 18 bases between the two germline ends. CDR3 length: 17 amino acids. The CDR3 nucleotides are TGTGCCAGCAGCTCTAGGACCGGTATGGTGAGCAATCAGCCCCAGCATTTT. Translation gives CASSSRTGMVSNQPQHF.

Turning to this clonotype: At one boundary the junction diverges from the germline segment, which might be a read error. The chain joins TRBV6-5 to TRBJ1-4; TRBD1 might be the D (6 bases). From germline, CDR1 is MNHEY and CDR2 SVGAGI. The length of the CDR3 is 14 residues. CDR3 DNA sequence: TGTGCCTGCAGTTCGACCCGGACAGCCGAAAAACTGTTTTTT. This translates into CACSSTRTAEKLFF.

In its sample, this clonotype was seen many times. The chain recombines TRBV10-1 with TRBJ2-3; 7 nucleotides match TRBD1. The trim removed 4 bases at V and 3 bases at J, leaving 4 bases unmatched. The CDR3 runs 14 residues. Germline loops: CDR1 WNHNN, CDR2 SYGVQD (reference sequence). The CDR3: CASSAGQTTDTQYF. DNA for the CDR3: TGCGCCAGCAGTGCGGGACAGACAACAGATACGCAGTATTTT.

The chain carries TRBV28 and TRBJ2-5; D is tentatively TRBD1 or TRBD2 (6 bases each). Germline CDR1 and CDR2: MDHEN and SYDVKM. Trimming removed 5 bases from V and 5 bases from J, with 15 bases in between. The CDR3 has 14 residues. The CDR3 DNA sequence: TGTGCCAGCAGTATAAGCTCGGGGGCGGAGACCCAGTACTTC. Its translation: CASSISSGAETQYF.

This clonotype was observed a few times. The chain employs TRBV5-6 and TRBJ2-1; either TRBD1 or TRBD2 may supply D (6 bases each). Trimming removed 4 bases at V and 4 bases at J, with 21 bases between. Germline V gene sequence: CDR1 SGHDT, CDR2 YYEEEE. CDR3 size: 17 residues. The CDR3 nucleotides are TGTGCCAGCAGCCACTACTCCTTGGGGGGCCCTTACAATGAGCAGTTCTTC. This encodes CASSHYSLGGPYNEQFF. Using reference TRBV5-6 and TRBJ2-1 for the parts outside the CDR3, the full variable domain is DAGVTQSPTHLIKTRGQQVTLRCSPKSGHDTVSWYQQALGQGPQFIFQYYEEEERQRGNFPDRFSGHQFPNYSSELNVNALLLGDSALYLCASSHYSLGGPYNEQFFGPGTRLTVL.

Ten or more counts support this clonotype. V usage is TRBV5-1 and J usage is TRBJ2-7; a possible D gene is TRBD2 (6 bases). With 2 bases removed from V and 3 bases from J, the gap between germline ends came to 9 bases. This CDR3 contains 13 residues. Germline assignment: CDR1 SGHRS and CDR2 YFSETQ. The CDR3 spells CASSFGSGYEQYF. CDR3 sequence (DNA): TGCGCCAGCAGCTTCGGGAGCGGCTACGAGCAGTACTTC.

The genes are TRBV14 and TRBJ2-5; 8 positions match TRBD2. Unmatched junction bases numbered 6, after V lost 1 base and J lost 11 bases. CDR1 is SGHDN and CDR2 is FVKESK in the germline V gene. The CDR3 consists of 13 residues. In nucleotides, the CDR3 is TGTGCCAGCAGCCAAGGAATAGCGGGAAGGCAGTACTTC. This sequence encodes CASSQGIAGRQYF.

The genes are TRBV27 and TRBJ1-5, with unresolved D. Germline-derived CDR1 and CDR2 are MNHEY and SMNVEV (reference sequence). The CDR3 totals 15 residues. V gave up 5 bases and J gave up 0 bases, with 11 bases separating them. The CDR3 DNA follows: TGTGCCAGCAGTGGTGGCCCTTATAGCAATCAGCCCCAGCATTTT. Amino acids: CASSGGPYSNQPQHF.

The rearrangement links TRBV13 to TRBJ2-3; TRBD2 matches 15 bases. CDR3 length equals 19 residues. The V gene end was trimmed by 5 bases and the J gene end by 0 bases; junction bases not matched to a gene: 9. Germline V gene sequence: CDR1 PRHDT, CDR2 FYEKMQ (reference sequence). The chain's CDR3 is CASSVSGTSGGTSTDTQYF. The CDR3 DNA sequence: TGTGCCAGCAGCGTCTCCGGGACTAGCGGGGGGACTAGCACAGATACGCAGTATTTT.

This rearrangement joins TRBV28 to TRBJ1-5, with 8 bases aligning to TRBD1. The V gene's germline CDR1 is MDHEN and CDR2 SYDVKM. There are 15 residues in the CDR3. The J segment lost 6 bases and the V segment lost 6 bases, leaving 10 bases of the junction unmatched. The CDR3 DNA reads TGTGCCAGCAGGACCCTAGCAGGGGGCGGTCAGCCCCAGCATTTT. It specifies CASRTLAGGGQPQHF.

The chain has TRBV6-5 and TRBJ1-5, with D unresolved. The V end lost 0 bases, the J end lost 4 bases, and 4 bases lay between the germline ends. Germline CDR1 reads MNHEY; CDR2 reads SVGAGI. This CDR3 contains 13 residues. The CDR3 protein is CASSYSENQPQHF. CDR3 bases: TGTGCCAGCAGTTACTCCGAAAATCAGCCCCAGCATTTT.

This clonotype occurred a few times. V gene TRBV7-2 combines with J gene TRBJ2-7, with 7 bases fitting TRBD2. The CDR3 is 12 residues long. V was pared by 5 bases and J by 9 bases, with 7 bases of the junction left unmatched. Germline V CDR1 and CDR2: SGHTA, FQGNSA. The CDR3 sequence: CASSLRGLVQYF. CDR3 sequence (DNA): TGTGCCAGCAGCCTACGTGGACTAGTGCAGTACTTC.

This clonotype was counted many times. The chain joins TRBV29-1 to TRBJ1-2, with 11 bases that match TRBD1. The germline V gene has CDR1 SQVTM and CDR2 ANQGSEA. Unmatched junction bases numbered 5, after V lost 7 bases and J lost 4 bases. The CDR3 length is 13 residues. The CDR3 DNA reads TGCAGCGGCTGGACAGGGGGCATCTATGGCTACACCTTC. It codes for CSGWTGGIYGYTF.